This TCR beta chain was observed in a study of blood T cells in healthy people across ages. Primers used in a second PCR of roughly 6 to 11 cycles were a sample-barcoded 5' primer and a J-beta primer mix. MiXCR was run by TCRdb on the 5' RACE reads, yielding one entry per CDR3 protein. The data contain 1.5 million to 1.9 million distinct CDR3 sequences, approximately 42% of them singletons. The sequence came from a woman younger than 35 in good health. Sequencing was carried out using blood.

The CDR3 region has the DNA TGTGCCATCAGTGAGGACCTTTACGAGCAGTACTTC. Residues: CAISEDLYEQYF. The chain carries TRBV10-3 and TRBJ2-7, with unresolved D. The germline CDR1 and CDR2 sequences are ENHRY and SYGVKD. This CDR3 region has 12 residues. Trimming left V 2 bases short and J 4 bases short, with 6 bases between.